A single sample gave rise to the 8 T cell receptor beta chains below, sequenced in a study of early T cells in non-severe SARS-CoV-2 infection. A single record per CDR3 protein comes from TCRdb applying MiXCR to the 5' RACE reads. The data show approximately 50,000 distinct CDR3 sequences, approximately 12% seen once. What was sequenced was whole blood. Source of these receptors: an adult who was a healthcare worker with PCR-confirmed SARS-CoV-2 infection or an uninfected control (not recorded which).

The chain is built from TRBV11-2 and TRBJ2-7; D is uncertain. The CDR3 totals 12 residues. Trimming left V 7 bases short and J 1 base short, with 8 bases between. The germline CDR1 and CDR2 sequences are SGHAT and FQNNGV. CDR3 bases: TGTGCCAGCATGCACAGTTCCTACGAGCAGTACTTC. This translates into CASMHSSYEQYF.

This clonotype has a handful of counts. The chain employs TRBV20-1 and TRBJ1-1; maybe TRBD1 (5 bases). The CDR3 runs 15 residues. Germline V gene sequence: CDR1 DFQATT, CDR2 SNEGSKA (reference sequence). Trimming removed 1 base at V and 0 bases at J, with 12 bases between. CDR3 coding DNA: TGCAGTGCTAGAGGTCAGGGCAGCCTGAACACTGAAGCTTTCTTT. This encodes CSARGQGSLNTEAFF.

The sample holds many counts of this clonotype. The chain carries TRBV7-6 and TRBJ2-7, with D possibly being TRBD1 (6 bases). Germline-derived CDR1 and CDR2 are SGHVS and FNYEAQ. The CDR3 runs to 13 residues. Trimming cost V 5 bases and J 9 bases, with 17 bases left between them. In DNA form, the CDR3 reads TGTGCCAGCAGCCCTAGGACAGCCTCAAGGCAGTACTTC. The encoded protein is CASSPRTASRQYF.

This clonotype appeared once. The rearrangement links TRBV7-2 to TRBJ2-7; no clear D. CDR1 and CDR2 from the germline V gene are SGHTA and FQGNSA. Trimming took 3 bases from V and 0 from J, leaving 6 bases between them. This CDR3 is 13 amino acids long. The chain's CDR3 is CASSFSPSYEQYF. CDR3 bases: TGTGCCAGCAGCTTTAGCCCCTCCTACGAGCAGTACTTC.

The table lists this clonotype with many counts. This chain connects TRBV11-2 to TRBJ2-5; D possibly corresponds to TRBD1 (5 bases). V lost 4 bases and J 2 bases, leaving 20 bases between the germline ends. The CDR3 covers 17 residues. Germline V lookup: CDR1 SGHAT, CDR2 FQNNGV. The DNA for the CDR3 is TGTGCCAGCAGCTGGGCCCGGATCCGACAGAGACAAGAGACCCAGTACTTC. This codes for CASSWARIRQRQETQYF.

This clonotype was observed a handful of times. The chain employs TRBV27 and TRBJ2-7; D gene uncertain. The ends were cut back, 5 bases at V and 1 base at J, with 12 bases in the middle. Germline CDR1 and CDR2: MNHEY and SMNVEV (reference sequence). There are 14 residues in the CDR3. The CDR3 region is CASSPLGLSYEQYF. CDR3 bases: TGTGCCAGCAGTCCCCTGGGTCTATCCTACGAGCAGTACTTC.

This clonotype was counted ten times or more. The chain links TRBV12-3 or TRBV12-4 to TRBJ2-6; no clear D gene. Trimming cost V 6 bases and J 3 bases, with 3 bases left between them. The CDR3 consists of 12 residues. CDR3 region: CASSLGANVLTF. The CDR3 region has the DNA TGTGCCAGCAGCCTTGGGGCCAACGTCCTGACTTTC.

There are a few counts of this clonotype. The chain carries TRBV2 and TRBJ1-5, with D hard to call. V lost 6 bases and J 2 bases, leaving 14 bases between the germline ends. Germline V gives CDR1 SNHLY, CDR2 FYNNEI. The CDR3 is made up of 15 amino acids. The CDR3 here is CASSHPAPGNQPQHF. CDR3 bases: TGTGCCAGCAGCCACCCAGCACCCGGCAATCAGCCCCAGCATTTT.